These 4 T cell receptor beta chains came from one sample sequenced in a study of T cells in Graves' hyperthyroidism and ophthalmopathy. Using RNA transcripts as the source, TCR beta CDR3 regions were amplified. First-round RT-PCR targeting the TCR CDR3 was performed with the HTBI primer set. TCRdb independently ran MiXCR on the multiplex PCR reads; one entry per CDR3 protein. The profile shows 640,000 or so distinct CDR3 sequences, under 15% of them singletons. The sequenced material came from blood. Source of these receptors: a woman between 35 and 50 years old with Graves' ophthalmopathy.

This clonotype appeared many times. This chain joins TRBV7-2 and TRBJ1-2, with D hard to call. Germline V lookup: CDR1 SGHTA, CDR2 FQGNSA. Trimming took 4 bases from V and 4 from J, leaving 10 bases between them. The CDR3 has 13 residues. This chain's CDR3 is CASSSWTGYGYTF. CDR3 DNA sequence: TGTGCCAGCAGCTCCTGGACGGGCTATGGCTACACCTTC.

The table lists this clonotype with many counts. The chain uses TRBV12-3 or TRBV12-4 and TRBJ2-2; tentative D call: TRBD1 (6 bases). V was shortened by 6 bases and J by 4 bases, with 21 bases between the two germline ends. This CDR3 region has 17 residues. CDR3 in DNA: TGTGCCAGCAGCCTCAGGGGACCCCCAATTGGCACCGGGGAGCTGTTTTTT. Amino acids: CASSLRGPPIGTGELFF.

This clonotype was counted only a few times. The genes are TRBV7-3 and TRBJ2-2; D gene unclear. The CDR3 loop spans 14 amino acids. V was trimmed by 0 bases and J by 8 bases, leaving 10 bases between them. Looked up from germline, CDR1 is SGHTA and CDR2 is FQGTGA. The CDR3 is CASSLTNSQGELFF. The CDR3 DNA reads as TGTGCCAGCAGCTTAACAAACAGCCAAGGGGAGCTGTTTTTT.

The chain joins TRBV6-5 to TRBJ1-1; no clear D. CDR3 size: 14 residues. Trimming cost V 0 bases and J 1 base, with 6 bases left between them. Germline loops: CDR1 MNHEY, CDR2 SVGAGI. The CDR3 loop reads CASSYSLTNTEAFF. The CDR3 DNA reads as TGTGCCAGCAGTTACTCGCTCACGAACACTGAAGCTTTCTTT.